The clone carrying this TCR beta chain has ten or more counts. Antigen unknown. This sample stems from a study of T cell repertoires in cytomegalovirus infection. The wider study: Shared public TCR beta signatures pointed to both CMV infection and a matching HLA type.

CDR1 is SGHTA, CDR2 FQGNSA, per germline. V lost 5 bases and J lost 7, with 16 bases in between. This CDR3 comprises 14 residues. Study-wide results and limits: Based on cumulative public TCR beta family frequency, carriers of CMV plus the relevant HLA were identified. It was HLA-C-restricted CMV-specific TCR beta clonotypes that dominated the response ex vivo.

In TCRdb, the reads were re-called with MiXCR into one record per CDR3 protein. The repertoire holds a few hundred thousand distinct CDR3 sequences, with roughly 17% as singletons. Sequencing used PBMCs. This TCR was recovered from a human donor in good health (CMV status not recorded). Some clones in this sample may be carry-over from other donors' samples. The chain carries TRBV7-2 and TRBJ2-3; D possibly corresponds to TRBD1 (6 bases). The CDR3 here is CASSLELQGNTQYF. The CDR3 DNA reads TGTGCCAGCAGCCTAGAGCTACAGGGTAATACGCAGTATTTT. The whole variable domain, remainder taken from reference TRBV7-2 and TRBJ2-3, is GAGVSQSPSNKVTEKGKDVELRCDPISGHTALYWYRQSLGQGLEFLIYFQGNSAPDKSGLPSDRFSAERTGGSVSTLTIQRTQQEDSAVYLCASSLELQGNTQYFGPGTRLTVL.